These T cell receptor beta chains were read from a single sample in a study of blood T cell repertoires in COVID-19. Generated by immunoSEQ multiplex PCR, the TCRdb table keeps only in-frame clones and is missing some. In the table there are 200,000 to 300,000 clones, 83% of which are singletons. Sequenced material: peripheral blood. The receptors were sampled from a human donor in a cohort sampled during active COVID-19. The CDR3 runs from the conserved cysteine through the conserved F or W. Each record gives: clone size, J gene, V gene, D gene, CDR3 protein. D genes are given only for firm matches. Rows may omit the clone size; those that give it use once, few, many or a size class.

once TRBJ1-1 TRBV3-1/TRBV3-2 - CASRMEGTIQEAFF
few TRBJ2-3 TRBV27 - CASSKGLNTQYF
- TRBJ1-4 TRBV28 - CASRDRINEKLFF
few TRBJ2-3 TRBV11-3 - CASSLGTSRETDTQYF
- TRBJ1-2 TRBV6-5 - CASRETADRGYGYTF
- TRBJ1-2 TRBV3-1/TRBV3-2 TRBD1 CASSHEDRGVGYTF
- TRBJ2-3 TRBV7-2 TRBD2 CASSWTSGGPDTQYF
- TRBJ1-3 TRBV18 - CASSHTQTSSGNTIYF
- TRBJ1-3 TRBV3-1/TRBV3-2 - CASSQAPGVTGNTIYF
- TRBJ2-7 TRBV6-5 TRBD2 CASSPRLAPYEQYF
medium-sized TRBJ1-1 TRBV6-2/TRBV6-3 - CASSSYTVTEAFF
- TRBJ2-1 TRBV24-1 TRBD1 CATSDLGQGRNEQFF
- TRBJ1-6 TRBV7-2 TRBD1 CASSLAQGANSPLHF
- TRBJ2-2 TRBV6-4 TRBD2 CASSQTSQNTGELFF
- TRBJ1-2 TRBV5-1 TRBD1 CASSAAGQGIYGYTF
- TRBJ1-1 TRBV9 TRBD1 CASSGESGGGRNTEAFF
once TRBJ2-7 TRBV11-3 TRBD2 CASSLTSGGLGEQYF
- TRBJ2-3 TRBV27 TRBD2 CASSPLAGVDTDTQYF
- TRBJ2-7 TRBV27 - CASSLSGRGPYEQYF
- TRBJ1-1 TRBV11-2 TRBD1 CATRTGSPEPEAFF
- TRBJ2-3 TRBV5-1 TRBD2 CASSPAGTVDTQYF
- TRBJ1-4 TRBV28 - CASSPRRRPGGEKLFF
- TRBJ2-3 TRBV11-2 - CASSSSGYGTDTQYF
- TRBJ1-3 TRBV5-1 - CASSVGMGGPGNTIYF
- TRBJ2-1 TRBV3-1/TRBV3-2 TRBD1 CASSLLDRVGNEQFF
- TRBJ2-7 TRBV5-4 TRBD2 CASTSAGATYEQYF
many TRBJ1-2 TRBV19 - CASSIGVNYGYTF
- TRBJ1-2 TRBV7-8 - CASSFGGERGYTF
- TRBJ2-1 TRBV11-3 - CASSLSTYNEQFF
- TRBJ2-7 TRBV5-1 - CASSLAGSSYEQYF
- TRBJ2-5 TRBV24-1 - CATSGGQQETQYF
few TRBJ1-3 TRBV6-1 - CASSEDSGEQF